The subject of this entry is one T cell receptor beta chain. This entry comes from a study of blood T cell repertoires in COVID-19. Whole-study context: The United States, Italy and Spain provided the acute and convalescent COVID-19 samples. PBMCs, B-cell-depleted T cells, or T cells provided the cDNA or gDNA that made up the material.

In the original analysis: How many nucleated cells were present was estimated from reference gene primer amplification. Profiled with immunoSEQ multiplex PCR; TCRdb holds only in-frame clones, not every one. The V and J calls and the clone size are those of that table, but D and trimming were determined from the DNA. The profile shows under 95,000 clones, around 80% of them singletons. The clonotype was recovered from a man between 45 and 60 years old with acute or convalescent COVID-19. Sequenced material: peripheral blood.

CDR3: CASSLDGGRAAQYF. CDR3 nucleotide sequence: TGTGCCAGCAGCTTGGATGGCGGGAGAGCGGCGCAGTATTTT. The V and J genes are TRBV5-4 and TRBJ2-3; 7 nucleotides line up with TRBD2. The V segment lost 0 bases and the J segment 10 bases; nucleotides outside the gene matches: 8. Germline V gene lookup returns CDR1 SGHNT and CDR2 YYREEE (reference sequence). The CDR3 runs 14 residues.